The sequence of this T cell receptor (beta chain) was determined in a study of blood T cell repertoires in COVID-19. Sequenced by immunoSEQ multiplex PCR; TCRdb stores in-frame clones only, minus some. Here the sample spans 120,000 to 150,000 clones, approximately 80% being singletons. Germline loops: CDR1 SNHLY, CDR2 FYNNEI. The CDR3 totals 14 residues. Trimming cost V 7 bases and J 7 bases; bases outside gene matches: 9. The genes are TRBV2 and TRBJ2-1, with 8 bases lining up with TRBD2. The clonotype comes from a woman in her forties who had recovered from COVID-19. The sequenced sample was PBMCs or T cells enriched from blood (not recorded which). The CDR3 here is CASIAGIGGNEQFF. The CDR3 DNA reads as TGTGCCAGCATAGCGGGAATCGGGGGAAATGAGCAGTTCTTC.